This TCR beta chain appears in the sequencing data of a study of regulatory T cells in long-lasting Graves disease. Study-wide results and limits: Patients whose Graves' disease persisted exhibited lower TCR diversity than those newly diagnosed. TRBV28 was favored in persistent disease, as were TRBJ1-2 and TRBJ2-5.

Libraries of TCR beta came from iRepertoire HTBI primers plus Arm-PCR of CDR3 regions. TCRdb re-derived calls from the multiplex PCR reads in MiXCR, one entry per CDR3 protein. The data contain roughly 700,000 distinct CDR3 sequences, approximately 31% of them singletons. Time point defined: persistent/refractory GD, antithyroid drugs over 5 years with positive TRAb. From PBMCs, RNA was extracted and then used to make the TCR library. This clonotype was counted a few times. The antigen is not known. CDR3 length: 14 residues. Trimming removed 4 bases from V and 4 bases from J, with 16 bases in between. Germline V gene lookup returns CDR1 DFQATT and CDR2 SNEGSKA (reference sequence).

Sequenced material: peripheral blood mononuclear cells (PBMCs), taken when the disease was refractory, from a patient treated with antithyroid drugs. The TCR comes from a female donor with Graves disease. The chain joins TRBV20-1 to TRBJ2-5; D assignment may be TRBD1 or TRBD2 (5 bases each). The CDR3 reads CSAKRPDMTETQYF. The CDR3 region has the DNA TGCAGTGCTAAGCGGCCGGACATGACAGAGACCCAGTACTTC.